The rows below give T cell receptor beta chains drawn from one sample of a study of T cell responses to AZD1222 COVID-19 vaccine. Data came from immunoSEQ multiplex PCR; TCRdb stores just in-frame clones and leaves some out. This sample has around 69,000 clones, with about four fifths found just once. The input for sequencing was peripheral blood, taken on day 0 of AZD1222 vaccination. The receptors come from an adult in good health. Each CDR3 is given with its conserved first and last residue. The D gene is left open where the match is weak. Clone size is given for some rows only: seen once, a few or many times, or a class if the clone is expanded.

TRBJ1-2	TRBV6-5	13	-	-	TGTGCCAGCAGTCGAGACAGGACGTATGGCTACACCTTC	CASSRDRTYGYTF
TRBJ2-3	TRBV4-2	17	-	-	TGTGCCAGCAGCCAAGAGTCCTTCGGGGGCCGGATGCATACGCAGTATTTT	CASSQESFGGRMHTQYF
TRBJ1-2	TRBV4-2	15	-	-	TGTGCCAGCAGCCAAGAACTGGGCGTCGACTATGGCTACACCTTC	CASSQELGVDYGYTF
TRBJ1-2	TRBV5-8	12	-	-	TGTGCCAGCAGCCTATTCAACTATGGCTACACCTTC	CASSLFNYGYTF
TRBJ2-2	TRBV6-5	15	-	TRBD1	TGTGCCAGCAGTACCCGACAGGGGTGGACCGGGGAGCTGTTTTTT	CASSTRQGWTGELFF
TRBJ2-3	TRBV5-1	15	few	-	TGCGCCAGCAGCTTGGAGGGCTCCCGGACAGATACGCAGTATTTT	CASSLEGSRTDTQYF
TRBJ1-5	TRBV30	13	-	-	TGTGCCTGGAGTGCCCTTCATAATCAGCCCCAGCATTTT	CAWSALHNQPQHF
TRBJ1-2	TRBV19	15	-	TRBD1	TGTGCCAGTAGCATAGATCTACAGGGGATAGGCGGCTACACCTTC	CASSIDLQGIGGYTF
TRBJ1-6	TRBV6-2/TRBV6-3	12	-	-	TGTGCCAGCAGTGGACAGAATTCACCCCTCCACTTT	CASSGQNSPLHF
TRBJ2-7	TRBV4-2	10	-	-	TGTGCCAGCATAGTCCACGAGCAGTACTTC	CASIVHEQYF
TRBJ2-5	TRBV25-1	13	once	-	TGTGCCAGCAGTGCTCTTGGGGCGAAGACCCAGTACTTC	CASSALGAKTQYF
TRBJ2-3	TRBV2	14	-	-	TGTGCCAGCAGCCCCAGGGGTCACACAGATACGCAGTATTTT	CASSPRGHTDTQYF
TRBJ2-2	TRBV19	15	-	TRBD1	TGTGCCAGTAGTACCGGGACAGCGAACACCGGGGAGCTGTTTTTT	CASSTGTANTGELFF
TRBJ2-2	TRBV3-1/TRBV3-2	14	-	-	TGTGCCAGCAGCTATTTTCCGAGAACCGGGGAGCTGTTTTTT	CASSYFPRTGELFF
TRBJ2-3	TRBV5-4	13	-	-	TGTGCCAGCAGCGCGCAGGGGATTCATACGCAGTATTTT	CASSAQGIHTQYF
TRBJ2-3	TRBV5-1	17	-	TRBD2	TGCGCCAGCAGCTTAAACTTAGCGGGGAGTAGCACAGATACGCAGTATTTT	CASSLNLAGSSTDTQYF
TRBJ1-3	TRBV6-6	13	-	-	TGTGCCAGCAGTTACGGATGGGGAAACACCATATATTTT	CASSYGWGNTIYF
TRBJ1-5	TRBV6-2/TRBV6-3	16	-	-	TGTGCCAGCAGTCGCCGCGAGACACGGGTCATTCCGGCCCAGCATTTT	CASSRRETRVIPAQHF
TRBJ2-1	TRBV6-4	15	-	-	TGTGCCAGCAGTGACTCAAAGGACTCCTACAATGAGCAGTTCTTC	CASSDSKDSYNEQFF
TRBJ1-1	TRBV19	13	-	-	TGTGCCAGTAGTATCCGGCCAGACACTGAAGCTTTCTTT	CASSIRPDTEAFF
TRBJ2-3	TRBV6-6	14	-	-	TGTGCCAGCAGTTACGTCACAGGCGTAGATACGCAGTATTTT	CASSYVTGVDTQYF
TRBJ2-7	TRBV3-1/TRBV3-2	13	few	TRBD2	TGTGCCAGCAGCCGGACTAGTAGTAGCGAGCAGTACTTC	CASSRTSSSEQYF
TRBJ1-2	TRBV13	15	-	TRBD1	TGTGCCAGCAGCTCAAATTCCGGGACAGGTCATGGCTACACCTTC	CASSSNSGTGHGYTF
TRBJ2-3	TRBV14	13	-	-	TGTGCCAGCAGCCAAGGTAGCACAGATACGCAGTATTTT	CASSQGSTDTQYF
TRBJ1-2	TRBV29-1	14	-	-	TGCAGCGTGGGGGGGGGAACAGCTAACTATGGCTACACCTTC	CSVGGGTANYGYTF
TRBJ2-3	TRBV9	17	-	TRBD2	TGTGCCAGCAGCCCCGGTTTGGCGGGGGGCCACACAGATACGCAGTATTTT	CASSPGLAGGHTDTQYF
TRBJ2-1	TRBV5-1	15	-	-	TGCGCCAGCAGCGTGGGGGTAGCGGCCCACAATGAGCAGTTCTTC	CASSVGVAAHNEQFF
TRBJ1-1	TRBV5-1	13	-	-	TGCGCCAGCAGCTTGGGGGGGAACACTGAAGCTTTCTTT	CASSLGGNTEAFF
TRBJ1-5	TRBV15	15	-	-	TGTGCCACCAGCAGAGATCGACGGATCAATCAGCCCCAGCATTTT	CATSRDRRINQPQHF
TRBJ1-6	TRBV5-1	16	-	-	TGCGCCAGCAGCTTCAGACAGAGCTCCTATAATTCACCCCTCCACTTT	CASSFRQSSYNSPLHF
TRBJ2-7	TRBV5-1	16	-	-	TGCGCCAGCAGCTTGGAAGGGGCCGGGGGGCTGAGGGAGCAGTACTTC	CASSLEGAGGLREQYF
TRBJ2-3	TRBV7-9	15	-	-	TGTGCCAGCAGCTTAGGACTTCCAAGCACAGATACGCAGTATTTT	CASSLGLPSTDTQYF
TRBJ2-6	TRBV6-4	16	-	-	TGTGCCAGCAGTGACAGGGTTAGGTCTGGGGCCAACGTCCTGACTTTC	CASSDRVRSGANVLTF
TRBJ2-5	TRBV7-9	13	-	-	TGTGCCAGCAGCCCCATCCTGAGAGAGACCCAGTACTTC	CASSPILRETQYF
TRBJ2-7	TRBV10-3	15	once	TRBD1	TGTGCCATCAGTGGGGGGACAGGGGGCGCCTACGAGCAGTACTTC	CAISGGTGGAYEQYF
TRBJ1-3	TRBV27	13	-	-	TGTGCCAGCCGAAAGAGCTCTGGAAACACCATATATTTT	CASRKSSGNTIYF
TRBJ1-2	TRBV21-1	16	-	-	TGTGCCAGCAGCAAAGAGGGCAGGGGGGTTAACTATGGCTACACCTTC	CASSKEGRGVNYGYTF
TRBJ2-1	TRBV7-2	13	-	-	TGTGCCAGCAGCTTATGGGACAACTATGAGCAGTTCTTC	CASSLWDNYEQFF
TRBJ2-1	TRBV3-1/TRBV3-2	11	-	-	TGTGCCAGCAGTCAACTAGCTAACCAGTTCTTC	CASSQLANQFF
TRBJ2-7	TRBV18	14	-	-	TGTGCCAGCTCACGCGCGGGACAAGCCTACGAGCAGTACTTC	CASSRAGQAYEQYF
TRBJ2-5	TRBV7-9	15	-	-	TGTGCCAGCAGCTACTTTGGACAGCTCCAAGAGACCCAGTACTTC	CASSYFGQLQETQYF
TRBJ1-2	TRBV19	13	-	-	TGTGCCAGTACCGATGGGACTGACTATGGCTACACCTTC	CASTDGTDYGYTF
TRBJ2-2	TRBV27	15	-	-	TGTGCCAGCAGTTTATGGGGTGAGGGCACCGGGGAGCTGTTTTTT	CASSLWGEGTGELFF
TRBJ2-3	TRBV2	16	-	TRBD1	TGTGCCAGCAGTGAAAATTATTACGGGACAGGGTATACGCAGTATTTT	CASSENYYGTGYTQYF
TRBJ2-3	TRBV6-2/TRBV6-3	14	-	-	TGTGCCAGCAGTCCCGGTGGACACACAGATACGCAGTATTTT	CASSPGGHTDTQYF
TRBJ2-5	TRBV6-5	14	-	TRBD2	TGTGCCAGCAGTCCGGGACTAGCGGGAGAGACCCAGTACTTC	CASSPGLAGETQYF
TRBJ2-2	TRBV6-5	15	-	TRBD1	TGTGCCAGCAGTTCCGGGACAGGGGAGACCGGGGAGCTGTTTTTT	CASSSGTGETGELFF
TRBJ1-2	TRBV5-1	15	-	-	TGCGCCAGCAGCTTGGAAGGGGCTCCCCCCTATGGCTACACCTTC	CASSLEGAPPYGYTF
TRBJ1-1	TRBV6-6	13	-	-	TGTGCCAGCAGTATCCAGGGTATAAATGAAGCTTTCTTT	CASSIQGINEAFF
TRBJ1-1	TRBV5-4	15	-	-	TGTGCCAGCAGTTTGAGGGGTTTTATGAACACTGAAGCTTTCTTT	CASSLRGFMNTEAFF
TRBJ2-1	TRBV19	16	-	-	TGTGCCAGTAGTATAGTAGCGCTTAGCTCCTACAATGAGCAGTTCTTC	CASSIVALSSYNEQFF
TRBJ1-2	TRBV7-9	13	-	-	TGTGCCAGCAGCTACCCGCGGGGATTCGGCTACACCTTC	CASSYPRGFGYTF
TRBJ2-7	TRBV5-1	13	-	TRBD1	TGCGCCAGCAGCACCGGGACAGGGGAAGAGCAGTACTTC	CASSTGTGEEQYF